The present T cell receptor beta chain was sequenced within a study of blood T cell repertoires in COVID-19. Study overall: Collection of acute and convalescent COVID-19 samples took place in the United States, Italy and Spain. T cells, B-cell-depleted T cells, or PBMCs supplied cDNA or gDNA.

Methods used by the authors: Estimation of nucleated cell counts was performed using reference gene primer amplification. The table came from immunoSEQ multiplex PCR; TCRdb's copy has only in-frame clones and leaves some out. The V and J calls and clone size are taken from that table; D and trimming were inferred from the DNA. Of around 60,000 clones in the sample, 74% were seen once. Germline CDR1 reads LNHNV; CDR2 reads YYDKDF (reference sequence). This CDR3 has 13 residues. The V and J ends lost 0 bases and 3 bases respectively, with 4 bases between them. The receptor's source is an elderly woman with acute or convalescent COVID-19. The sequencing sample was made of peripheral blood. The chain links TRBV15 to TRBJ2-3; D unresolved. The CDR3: CATSRDRTDTQYF. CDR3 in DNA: TGTGCCACCAGCAGAGATCGTACAGATACGCAGTATTTT. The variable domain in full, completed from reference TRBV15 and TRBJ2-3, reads DAMVIQNPRYQVTQFGKPVTLSCSQTLNHNVMYWYQQKSSQAPKLLFHYYDKDFNNEADTPDNFQSRRPNTSFCFLDIRSPGLGDTAMYLCATSRDRTDTQYFGPGTRLTVL.